The 12 T cell receptor beta chains given below trace back to one sample, sequenced in a study of blood T cells in healthy people across ages. Primers used in a second PCR of about 7 to 12 cycles were a sample-barcoded 5' primer and a J-beta primer mix. TCRdb re-analysed the 5' RACE reads in MiXCR, keeping a single row per CDR3 protein. This sample has about 620,000 distinct CDR3 sequences, with around 21% found just once. Sequencing was performed on blood. These receptors were collected from a man between 65 and 79 years old in good health.

This clonotype has just a few counts. The J gene is TRBJ2-5, the V gene TRBV2; D call uncertain. This CDR3 contains 12 residues. V was trimmed by 7 bases and J by 5 bases, leaving 11 bases between them. Germline values: CDR1 SNHLY, CDR2 FYNNEI. The DNA for the CDR3 is TGTGCCAGCAACGAGGAAGGGGAGACCCAGTACTTC. Encoded protein: CASNEEGETQYF.

This clonotype came up a few times. The chain is built from TRBV3-1 and TRBJ1-1; weak D call: TRBD1 (5 bases). V lost 1 base, J lost 7 bases, and 10 bases lay in between. Germline CDR1 is LGHDT and CDR2 is YNNKEL (reference sequence). This CDR3 has 13 residues. The CDR3 spells CASSQGDGGEAFF. CDR3 bases: TGTGCCAGCAGCCAAGGGGACGGGGGTGAAGCTTTCTTT.

The chain links TRBV18 to TRBJ1-4; possible D gene TRBD1, 5 bases. Germline values: CDR1 KGHSH, CDR2 LQKENI. V lost 6 bases and J lost 7, with 15 bases in between. This CDR3 comprises 14 residues. The CDR3 sequence: CASSRDGGGEKLFF. For the CDR3, the DNA is TGTGCCAGCTCCCGGGACGGTGGTGGTGAAAAACTGTTTTTT.

The gene calls are TRBV19 and TRBJ2-5; 10 bases are a match to TRBD2. The DNA end is a closer match to TRBJ2-1, so the J assignment may be wrong. The CDR3 sequence is 16 residues long. Germline CDR1 and CDR2: LNHDA and SQIVND (reference sequence). CDR3 DNA sequence: TGTGCCAGTAGGACCATTTCTAGCGGGAGTAACAATGAGCAGTTCTTC. This translates into CASRTISSGSNNEQFF.

This clonotype was recorded only once. J is TRBJ1-1 and V is TRBV4-1, with TRBD1 matching over 7 bases. CDR1 and CDR2 from the germline V gene are MGHRA and YSYEKL. The CDR3 runs 16 residues. After removal of 4 bases from V and 1 base from J, the junction contained 9 bases not matched to a gene. CDR3: CASSRSGGGANTEAFF. The DNA of the CDR3 is TGCGCCAGCAGCCGGTCAGGGGGGGGGGCGAACACTGAAGCTTTCTTT.

The V and J genes are TRBV3-1 and TRBJ2-1, with a possible D match to TRBD1 (5 bases). The CDR3 has 14 residues. Germline V gene lookup returns CDR1 LGHDT and CDR2 YNNKEL (reference sequence). Trimming shortened V by 5 bases and J by 4 bases, and 12 bases separated the two germline ends. The CDR3 nucleotides are TGTGCCAGCAGCAAAGGGGTAGGATACAATGAGCAGTTCTTC. Amino acid sequence: CASSKGVGYNEQFF.

This clonotype has just a few counts. This rearrangement joins TRBV3-1 to TRBJ2-5; TRBD1 matches 7 bases. Germline V gives CDR1 LGHDT, CDR2 YNNKEL (reference sequence). J gave up 1 base and V 1 base, and 6 bases lay outside the gene matches. The CDR3 consists of 16 residues. The CDR3 DNA sequence: TGTGCCAGCAGCCAAGGCCTTCGACAGGGCCAAGAGACCCAGTACTTC. This codes for CASSQGLRQGQETQYF.

The rearrangement links TRBV4-3 to TRBJ1-4; the match to TRBD1 covers 9 bases. This CDR3 has 16 amino acids. Germline V gene lookup returns CDR1 LGHNA and CDR2 YSLEER. J lost 6 bases, V lost 0 bases, and 5 bases had no gene match. CDR3 coding DNA: TGCGCCAGCAGCCAAGATGCGGGACAGGGCTATGAAAAACTGTTTTTT. Its translation is CASSQDAGQGYEKLFF.

The rearrangement uses TRBV6-1 and TRBJ2-3; tentative D call: TRBD1 (5 bases). The CDR3 covers 14 residues. Trimming left V 7 bases short and J 5 bases short, with 16 bases between. The germline CDR1 and CDR2 sequences are MNHNS and SASEGT. The CDR3, as DNA: TGTGCCAGCACCGATATCAGGGTGGGAGATACGCAGTATTTT. Translated, it gives CASTDIRVGDTQYF.

The V and J genes are TRBV11-2 and TRBJ2-5; possibly TRBD1 for D (8 bases). Germline CDR1 is SGHAT and CDR2 is FQNNGV. The ends were cut back, 6 bases at V and 7 bases at J, with 12 bases in the middle. The CDR3 spans 12 residues. The CDR3 bases are TGTGCCAGCAGTTACAGGGGGGGGACCCAGTACTTC. Residues: CASSYRGGTQYF.

This clonotype was recorded a few times. This rearrangement joins TRBV20-1 to TRBJ1-4; no clear D. Germline CDR1 is DFQATT and CDR2 is SNEGSKA (reference sequence). The CDR3 runs to 14 residues. V shed 0 bases and J shed 5 bases, with 10 bases lying between them. The CDR3 sequence: CSARDRVGNEKLFF. CDR3 sequence (DNA): TGCAGTGCTAGAGATCGGGTAGGGAATGAAAAACTGTTTTTT.

In its sample, this clonotype was seen a few times. This sequence joins TRBV2 and TRBJ1-6; 8 nucleotides match TRBD1. Trimming cost V 4 bases and J 10 bases; bases outside gene matches: 9. Germline CDR1 SNHLY, CDR2 FYNNEI. This CDR3 spans 15 amino acids. The chain's CDR3 is CASSADRGNGSPLHF. The CDR3 nucleotides read TGTGCCAGCAGTGCAGACAGGGGCAACGGATCACCCCTCCACTTT.